The 5 T cell receptor beta chains below were found in one sample sequenced in a study of identical twins. Each CDR3 protein gets one entry after TCRdb re-called the 5' RACE reads with MiXCR. The sample records 450,000 or so distinct CDR3 sequences, 12% to 15% being singletons. The sample also formed part of further work on yellow fever vaccine responses in identical twins.

The sequenced material came from CD4+ T cells sorted from blood. The receptors were gathered from a young woman in good health.

V gene TRBV6-2 or TRBV6-3 combines with J gene TRBJ2-7; tentative D call: TRBD1 (5 bases). The CDR3 totals 12 residues. With 6 bases removed from V and 6 bases from J, the gap between germline ends came to 12 bases. CDR1 and CDR2 from the germline V gene are MNHEY and SVGEGT. CDR3 nucleotides: TGTGCCAGCAGACCACCAGGGTTCGAGCAGTACTTC. Amino acids: CASRPPGFEQYF.

This clonotype was seen a handful of times. V gene TRBV10-3 combines with J gene TRBJ2-7; 9 nucleotides agree with TRBD2. The germline V gene encodes CDR1 ENHRY and CDR2 SYGVKD. With V trimmed by 0 bases and J by 2 bases, 11 bases remained unmatched. CDR3 length: 18 amino acids. The CDR3 DNA sequence: TGTGCCATCAGTGAGTCGATTCTAGCGGGGACGAATACCTACGAGCAGTACTTC. This sequence encodes CAISESILAGTNTYEQYF.

This clonotype was counted only a few times. The gene calls are TRBV12-3 or TRBV12-4 and TRBJ2-3; D not resolved. V was pared by 4 bases and J by 0 bases, with 17 bases between. The CDR3 covers 17 residues. The chain's CDR3 is CASSSTPGTASTDTQYF. The CDR3 nucleotides read TGTGCCAGCAGTTCCACCCCGGGTACAGCTAGCACAGATACGCAGTATTTT.

This clonotype was seen repeatedly, ten times or more. This chain connects TRBV5-1 to TRBJ2-1, with 12 nucleotides matching TRBD2. The CDR3 consists of 16 residues. V lost 3 bases and J lost 9; bases outside the gene matches: 10. From germline, CDR1 is SGHRS and CDR2 YFSETQ. Written as DNA, the CDR3 is TGCGCCAGCAGCTCACTAGCGGGAGGCCCCAGAGGTGAGCAGTTCTTC. It codes for CASSSLAGGPRGEQFF.

This clonotype came up a few times. V is TRBV29-1 and J is TRBJ1-3; D remains unclear. Germline V CDR1 and CDR2: SQVTM, ANQGSEA. The V and J ends lost 6 bases and 2 bases respectively, with 11 bases between them. The CDR3 length is 13 residues. The CDR3 sequence: CSVDDTAGNTIYF. CDR3 nucleotide sequence: TGCAGCGTCGATGACACAGCTGGAAACACCATATATTTT.